This TCR beta chain was retrieved from a study of blood T cell repertoires in COVID-19. The CDR3 is made up of 15 amino acids. From germline, CDR1 is DFQATT and CDR2 SNEGSKA (reference sequence). The junction had 5 bases not matched to a gene; V was cut back by 3 bases and J by 1 base. Assay used: immunoSEQ multiplex PCR; TCRdb lists only in-frame clones, some missing. The table lists around 130,000 clones, less than 85% of them singletons, with 9.5% to 15% in the top ten. The gene calls are TRBV20-1 and TRBJ1-1; the match to TRBD1 covers 10 bases. This sequence originates from a woman between 55 and 75 years old with acute or convalescent COVID-19. Sequenced: peripheral blood. The CDR3 bases are TGCAGTGCTAGTTCGCGGGACAGGGGGAACACTGAAGCTTTCTTT. It translates to CSASSRDRGNTEAFF.